This T cell receptor (beta chain) was identified in a study of control samples from healthy donors and cancer patients. The length of the CDR3 is 15 residues. Germline CDR1 and CDR2: GTSNPN and SVGIG (reference sequence). Trimming shortened V by 1 base and J by 0 bases, and 9 bases separated the two germline ends. The data were produced by immunoSEQ multiplex PCR, yet TCRdb's version contains in-frame clones alone and is incomplete. The sample consists of roughly 130,000 clones, 70% to 90% of them appearing once. The genes are TRBV30 and TRBJ1-4; D is ambiguous. This sequence originates from a man over 45 in good health. Sequenced input: blood. This CDR3 is CAWSDLDATNEKLFF. The CDR3 region has the DNA TGTGCCTGGAGTGACTTGGACGCAACTAATGAAAAACTGTTTTTT.